This T cell receptor (beta chain) was captured in a study of OX40 agonist ivuxolimab in advanced cancers. The CDR3 is made up of 15 amino acids. J gave up 3 bases and V 3 bases, and 5 bases lay outside the gene matches. Per germline, CDR1 SGHAT and CDR2 FQNNGV. TCRdb keeps only in-frame clones here, not all; method: immunoSEQ multiplex PCR. This table has around 64,000 clones, around 90% appearing once. The sequences come from CD4+ or CD8+ T cells sorted from blood, collected in a trial of the OX40 agonist ivuxolimab. The TCR comes from an adult with an advanced solid tumor such as melanoma, head and neck, liver or kidney cancer. This rearrangement joins TRBV11-2 to TRBJ2-7; 10 bases map to TRBD1. DNA for the CDR3: TGTGCCAGCAGCTTGGTGACAGGGGGCCTCTACGAGCAGTACTTC. Amino acids: CASSLVTGGLYEQYF.